A single sample is the source of the 5 T cell receptor beta chains below, sequenced in a study of regulatory T cells in long-lasting Graves disease. iRepertoire HTBI primers and Arm-PCR of CDR3 regions built TCR beta libraries. Via MiXCR, TCRdb re-called the multiplex PCR reads, giving one row per CDR3 protein. Seen here are about 310,000 distinct CDR3 sequences, roughly 21% observed once, and the top ten hold 56%. Specified time point: persistent/refractory GD, antithyroid drugs over 5 years with positive TRAb. PBMC-extracted RNA yielded the TCR library. The specimen was peripheral blood mononuclear cells (PBMCs), collected when the disease was refractory, from a patient treated with antithyroid drugs. Source of these receptors: a female donor with Graves disease.

This clonotype was seen at least ten times. The chain is built from TRBV11-2 and TRBJ2-5; the match to TRBD1 covers 8 bases. The ends lost 6 bases at V and 10 bases at J; junction bases unmatched: 16. Germline loops: CDR1 SGHAT, CDR2 FQNNGV. This CDR3 is 15 amino acids long. The CDR3 coding sequence is TGTGCCAGCAGTTGGGGGAGACAGGGGCTGGGGGGCCAGTACTTC. Translated, it gives CASSWGRQGLGGQYF. Looking up the rest from reference TRBV11-2 and TRBJ2-5 gives the full variable domain: EAGVAQSPRYKIIEKRQSVAFWCNPISGHATLYWYQQILGQGPKLLIQFQNNGVVDDSQLPKDRFSAERLKGVDSTLKIQPAKLEDSAVYLCASSWGRQGLGGQYFGPGTRLLVL.

This clonotype was counted between two and nine times. V gene TRBV12-3 or TRBV12-4 combines with J gene TRBJ2-1, with TRBD1 matching over 9 bases. CDR3 length: 15 residues. The J segment lost 3 bases and the V segment lost 8 bases, leaving 8 bases of the junction unmatched. The CDR3 nucleotides are TGTGCCAGCGTCCCCCGGGACAGGGTCTACAATGAGCAGTTCTTC. It codes for CASVPRDRVYNEQFF.

This chain's CDR3 is CASSLATQMNTGELFF. The DNA for the CDR3 is TGTGCCAGCAGCTTAGCCACGCAGATGAACACCGGGGAGCTGTTTTTT. The rearrangement joins TRBV11-2 to TRBJ2-2; unclear D gene. CDR3 length: 16 amino acids. Germline loops: CDR1 SGHAT, CDR2 FQNNGV. Trimming left V 1 base short and J 1 base short, with 10 bases between.

This clonotype was seen ten or more times. The chain employs TRBV20-1 and TRBJ1-2; TRBD1 matches at 8 bases. V lost 3 bases, J lost 7 bases, and 10 bases stayed unmatched. Germline lookup yields CDR1 DFQATT and CDR2 SNEGSKA (reference sequence). The length of the CDR3 is 14 residues. This chain's CDR3 is CSASGETGAGGYTF. The CDR3 nucleotides read TGCAGTGCTAGTGGGGAGACAGGGGCTGGTGGCTACACCTTC.

This sequence joins TRBV4-2 and TRBJ2-7, with 9 bases matching TRBD1. Unmatched junction bases numbered 8, after V lost 0 bases and J lost 5 bases. This CDR3 spans 16 amino acids. Germline V lookup: CDR1 LGHNA, CDR2 YNFKEQ. The CDR3 is CASSQDPGQGSNEQYF. CDR3 DNA: TGTGCCAGCAGCCAAGACCCGGGACAGGGTTCCAACGAGCAGTACTTC.